One and the same sample provided the 17 T cell receptor beta chains below, sequenced in a study of T cell responses to AZD1222 COVID-19 vaccine. The data were produced by immunoSEQ multiplex PCR, yet TCRdb's version contains in-frame clones alone and is incomplete. The table includes 100,000 to 150,000 clones, more than 85% detected once. The specimen comprised peripheral blood, sampled on day 0 of AZD1222 vaccination. These receptor sequences come from an adult in good health.

The gene calls are TRBV28 and TRBJ1-5, with D unclear. The CDR3 has 14 amino acids. Germline V gives CDR1 MDHEN, CDR2 SYDVKM. Trimming removed 6 bases from V and 0 bases from J, with 9 bases in between. The CDR3 bases are TGTGCCAGCAGGGAGGTAGATAGCAATCAGCCCCAGCATTTT. Its translation: CASREVDSNQPQHF.

The chain links TRBV6-5 to TRBJ2-7, with TRBD2 identical over 9 bases. Per germline, CDR1 MNHEY and CDR2 SVGAGI. The CDR3 runs to 13 residues. Trimming cost V 7 bases and J 2 bases; bases outside gene matches: 3. The CDR3 reads CASKSSGTYEQYF. The CDR3 DNA is TGTGCCAGCAAGTCTAGCGGGACCTACGAGCAGTACTTC.

The V gene is TRBV11-2, the J gene TRBJ2-1; 10 bases line up with TRBD2. CDR3 length: 15 amino acids. CDR1 is SGHAT, CDR2 FQNNGV, per germline. The J segment lost 9 bases and the V segment lost 1 base, leaving 6 bases of the junction unmatched. The DNA of the CDR3 is TGTGCCAGCAGCTTAGTGCTAGCGGGAGCCGTTGAGCAGTTCTTC. Its translation is CASSLVLAGAVEQFF.

The V gene is TRBV7-8, the J gene TRBJ1-1; TRBD1 matches at 8 bases. CDR3 length: 13 amino acids. Per the germline V gene, CDR1 is SGHVS and CDR2 is FQNEAQ. With V trimmed by 5 bases and J by 4 bases, 3 bases remained unmatched. The CDR3 is CASSPQGGTEAFF. The CDR3 DNA is TGTGCCAGCAGCCCACAGGGGGGCACTGAAGCTTTCTTT.

The V gene is TRBV5-1, the J gene TRBJ2-1; TRBD1 matches at 7 bases. The CDR3 covers 17 residues. V dropped 4 bases and J dropped 4; count of bases not matched to a gene: 14. The germline V gene encodes CDR1 SGHRS and CDR2 YFSETQ. The CDR3 DNA follows: TGCGCCAGCAGCAACGCAGGGGGTGCACGTGTATACAATGAGCAGTTCTTC. It specifies CASSNAGGARVYNEQFF.

This clone is large. The chain couples TRBV4-3 to TRBJ2-1; 13 bases line up with TRBD2. Germline assignment: CDR1 LGHNA and CDR2 YSLEER. This CDR3 has 15 amino acids. With V trimmed by 7 bases and J by 7 bases, 7 bases remained unmatched. CDR3 amino acids: CASKVGLAGLNEQFF. The CDR3 nucleotides read TGCGCCAGCAAGGTGGGACTAGCGGGGTTAAATGAGCAGTTCTTC.

The chain carries TRBV7-9 and TRBJ2-2; D is perhaps TRBD2 (5 bases). The CDR3 has 14 residues. Germline V lookup: CDR1 SEHNR, CDR2 FQNEAQ (reference sequence). V was clipped by 5 bases and J by 3 bases, with 10 bases between them. This CDR3 is CASSLRGDTGELFF. Written as DNA, the CDR3 is TGTGCCAGCAGCCTCCGGGGTGACACCGGGGAGCTGTTTTTT.

The J gene is TRBJ2-5, the V gene TRBV7-9; 11 positions match TRBD2. Germline CDR1 reads SEHNR; CDR2 reads FQNEAQ (reference sequence). The CDR3 runs to 18 residues. V trimming: 5 bases; J trimming: 1 base; junction bases outside the gene matches: 12. The CDR3 nucleotides are TGTGCCAGCAGCCCCCGACTCACTAGCGGGGGAATCCAAGAGACCCAGTACTTC. This translates into CASSPRLTSGGIQETQYF.

V is TRBV5-5 and J is TRBJ2-4; D perhaps matches TRBD2 (6 bases). CDR1 is SGHKS and CDR2 is YYEKEE in the germline V gene (reference sequence). Trimming cost V 2 bases and J 2 bases, with 8 bases left between them. CDR3 length equals 14 residues. DNA of the CDR3: TGTGCCAGCAGCTTCCGGGACTCCAAAAACATTCAGTACTTC. Translated, it gives CASSFRDSKNIQYF.

CDR3 amino acids: CASSQFVTDSPLHF. The CDR3 nucleotides are TGCGCCAGCAGCCAATTCGTCACGGATTCACCCCTCCACTTT. The chain recombines TRBV4-1 with TRBJ1-6; D not certain. V gave up 2 bases and J gave up 8 bases, with 10 bases separating them. CDR1 and CDR2 (germline): MGHRA, YSYEKL. The CDR3 sequence is 14 residues long.

In this sample, this clone turned up a few times. V gene TRBV28 combines with J gene TRBJ1-2; D not certain. The V and J ends lost 6 bases and 8 bases respectively, with 16 bases between them. Germline V lookup: CDR1 MDHEN, CDR2 SYDVKM. The CDR3 runs to 13 residues. CDR3 sequence (DNA): TGTGCCAGCAGCTCCCGGATAGGACCCGGCTACACCTTC. Translating gives CASSSRIGPGYTF.

The chain joins TRBV27 to TRBJ1-1; TRBD1 agrees at 7 bases. Germline V gene lookup returns CDR1 MNHEY and CDR2 SMNVEV (reference sequence). The CDR3 spans 13 residues. Germline trimming cut 6 bases from V and 7 bases from J; bases unmatched to any gene: 8. The CDR3 loop reads CASSLLGGFEAFF. The CDR3 coding sequence is TGTGCCAGCAGCCTATTAGGGGGCTTTGAAGCTTTCTTT.

V gene TRBV27 combines with J gene TRBJ2-5; TRBD2 agrees at 15 bases. The CDR3 loop spans 17 amino acids. Germline V CDR1 and CDR2: MNHEY, SMNVEV (reference sequence). V shed 5 bases and J 2 bases; nucleotides not matched to a gene: 6. CDR3 residues: CASSPRTSGGVQETQYF. The CDR3 region has the DNA TGTGCCAGCAGTCCCCGGACTAGCGGGGGGGTACAAGAGACCCAGTACTTC.

The gene calls are TRBV3-1 (or the pseudogene TRBV3-2) and TRBJ1-3, with 10 bases fitting TRBD1. With 1 base clipped from V and 10 bases from J, the junction kept 16 bases outside the gene matches. Germline assignment: CDR1 LGHDT and CDR2 YNNKEL (reference sequence). There are 18 residues in the CDR3. CDR3 in amino acids: CASSQAFRTGGSLATIYF. As DNA, the CDR3 is TGTGCCAGCAGCCAAGCTTTTCGGACAGGGGGTTCTCTCGCGACCATATATTTT.

The V gene is TRBV5-1, the J gene TRBJ2-7, with TRBD1 matching 8 bases. The CDR3 consists of 14 residues. The J segment lost 7 bases and the V segment lost 5 bases, leaving 11 bases of the junction unmatched. From germline, CDR1 is SGHRS and CDR2 YFSETQ. The CDR3 nucleotides read TGCGCCAGCAGTCAGGGGACAGGCACCCTGGAGCAGTACTTC. This encodes CASSQGTGTLEQYF.

The chain uses TRBV7-2 and TRBJ2-3; 12 bases align to TRBD2. This CDR3 contains 16 residues. J gave up 1 base and V 5 bases, and 4 bases lay outside the gene matches. Germline V lookup: CDR1 SGHTA, CDR2 FQGNSA. CDR3 DNA: TGTGCCAGCAGCATTGGACTAGCGGGACGCACAGATACGCAGTATTTT. Translation: CASSIGLAGRTDTQYF.

The genes are TRBV11-3 and TRBJ1-2; D ambiguous. The CDR3 has 14 residues. Per the germline V gene, CDR1 is SGHNT and CDR2 is YENEEA. The V end was cut by 5 bases, the J end by 4 bases, with 14 bases between. This CDR3 is CASSPAVQGYGYTF. CDR3 coding DNA: TGTGCCAGCAGCCCGGCCGTGCAAGGCTATGGCTACACCTTC.